These T cell receptor beta chains were read from a single sample in a study of T cells in tuberculosis. Some clones are missing from TCRdb's copy, which holds only in-frame ones; the method was immunoSEQ multiplex PCR. The table lists over 25,000 clones, around 92% of them singletons, with roughly 6.6% in the top ten. The input for sequencing was PBMCs, taken at tuberculosis diagnosis. The receptors here all came from an adult with tuberculosis. Both conserved end residues are trimmed from each CDR3.

J | V | CDR3
TRBJ1-2 | TRBV7-2 | ASRRVGEQNYGYT
TRBJ2-7 | TRBV2 | ASSHDTSSYEQY
TRBJ2-3 | TRBV7-6 | ASSLAARGSYDYSNTDTQY
TRBJ1-4 | TRBV11-1 | ASSLNQGTNEKLF
TRBJ2-2 | TRBV10-3 | AIRHSSTGELF
TRBJ1-6 | TRBV30 | AWSRQGAQPRAFRPLH
TRBJ1-2 | TRBV5-5 | ASRRTGEPGYT
TRBJ1-2 | TRBV2 | ASRLGGQNFDGYT
TRBJ2-7 | TRBV4-2 | ASSQEGHPGYEQY
TRBJ2-4 | TRBV27 | ASSLLGLAGKNIQY
TRBJ2-3 | TRBV11-2 | ASSLSRTVSSTDTQY
TRBJ2-1 | TRBV30 | AWSFGTSGGEQF
TRBJ2-1 | TRBV19 | ASSIGVKYTSGEQF
TRBJ1-2 | TRBV7-2 | ASSPGAQGQYGYT